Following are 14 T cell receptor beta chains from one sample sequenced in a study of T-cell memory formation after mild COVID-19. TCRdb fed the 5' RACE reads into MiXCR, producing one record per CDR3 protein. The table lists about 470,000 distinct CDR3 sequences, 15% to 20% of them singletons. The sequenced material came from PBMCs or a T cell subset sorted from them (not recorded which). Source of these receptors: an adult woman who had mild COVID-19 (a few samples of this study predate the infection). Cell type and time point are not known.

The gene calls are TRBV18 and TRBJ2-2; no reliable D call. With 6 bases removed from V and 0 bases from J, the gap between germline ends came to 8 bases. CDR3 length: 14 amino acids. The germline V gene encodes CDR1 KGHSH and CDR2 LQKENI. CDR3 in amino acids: CASSTIANTGELFF. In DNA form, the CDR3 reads TGTGCCAGCTCTACGATTGCGAACACCGGGGAGCTGTTTTTT.

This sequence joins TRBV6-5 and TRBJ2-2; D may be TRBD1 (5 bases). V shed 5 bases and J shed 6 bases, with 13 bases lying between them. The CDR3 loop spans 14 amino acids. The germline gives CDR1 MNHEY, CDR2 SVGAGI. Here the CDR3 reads CASSQPLQAGELFF. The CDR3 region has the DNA TGTGCCAGCAGTCAACCTTTACAGGCCGGGGAGCTGTTTTTT.

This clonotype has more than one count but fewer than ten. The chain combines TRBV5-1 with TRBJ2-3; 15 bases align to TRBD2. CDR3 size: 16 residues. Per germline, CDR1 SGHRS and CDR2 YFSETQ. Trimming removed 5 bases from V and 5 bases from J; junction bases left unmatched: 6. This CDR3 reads CASRSGLAGGQDTQYF. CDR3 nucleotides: TGCGCCAGCAGATCAGGACTAGCGGGGGGGCAAGATACGCAGTATTTT.

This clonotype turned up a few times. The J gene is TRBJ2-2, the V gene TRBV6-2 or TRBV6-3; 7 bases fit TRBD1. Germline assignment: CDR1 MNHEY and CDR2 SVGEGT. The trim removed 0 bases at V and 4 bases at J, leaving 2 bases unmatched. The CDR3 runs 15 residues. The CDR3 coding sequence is TGTGCCAGCAGTTACTCGACAGGGTTCACCGGGGAGCTGTTTTTT. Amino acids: CASSYSTGFTGELFF.

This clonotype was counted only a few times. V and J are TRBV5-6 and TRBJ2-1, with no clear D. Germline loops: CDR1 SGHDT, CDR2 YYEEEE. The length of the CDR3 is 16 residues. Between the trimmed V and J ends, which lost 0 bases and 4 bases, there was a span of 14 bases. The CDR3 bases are TGTGCCAGCAGCTTGGTGGTATCTTTATCGTACAATGAGCAGTTCTTC. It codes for CASSLVVSLSYNEQFF.

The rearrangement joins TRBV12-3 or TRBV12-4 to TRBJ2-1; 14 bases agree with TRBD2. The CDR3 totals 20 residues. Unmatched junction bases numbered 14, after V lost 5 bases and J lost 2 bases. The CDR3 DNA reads TGTGCCAGCAGTAAACCGGGACTAGCGGGAGAGGGCTTAACCTACAATGAGCAGTTCTTC. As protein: CASSKPGLAGEGLTYNEQFF.

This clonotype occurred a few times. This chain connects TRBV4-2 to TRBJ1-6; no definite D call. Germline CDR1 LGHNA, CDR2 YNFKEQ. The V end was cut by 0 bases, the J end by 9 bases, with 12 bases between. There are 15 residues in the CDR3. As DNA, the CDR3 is TGTGCCAGCAGCCAAGATCGGTCAACAGCTTCACCCCTCCACTTT. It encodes CASSQDRSTASPLHF.

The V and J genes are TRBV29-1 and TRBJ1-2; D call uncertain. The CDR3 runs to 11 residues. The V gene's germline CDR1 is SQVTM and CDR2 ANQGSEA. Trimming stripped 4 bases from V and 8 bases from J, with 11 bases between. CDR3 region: CSVVSGRGYTF. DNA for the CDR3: TGCAGCGTTGTTAGCGGTCGGGGCTACACCTTC.

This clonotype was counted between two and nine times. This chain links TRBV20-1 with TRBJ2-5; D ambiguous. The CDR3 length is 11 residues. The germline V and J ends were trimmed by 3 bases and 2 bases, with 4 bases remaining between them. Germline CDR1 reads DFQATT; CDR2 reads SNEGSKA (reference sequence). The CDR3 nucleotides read TGCAGTGCTAGGAGACAAGAGACCCAGTACTTC. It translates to CSARRQETQYF.

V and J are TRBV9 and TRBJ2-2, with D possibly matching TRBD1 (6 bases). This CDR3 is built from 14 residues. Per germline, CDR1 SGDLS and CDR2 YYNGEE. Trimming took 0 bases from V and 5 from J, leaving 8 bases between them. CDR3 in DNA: TGTGCCAGCAGCGTAGGAGGGGGAACCGGGGAGCTGTTTTTT. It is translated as CASSVGGGTGELFF.

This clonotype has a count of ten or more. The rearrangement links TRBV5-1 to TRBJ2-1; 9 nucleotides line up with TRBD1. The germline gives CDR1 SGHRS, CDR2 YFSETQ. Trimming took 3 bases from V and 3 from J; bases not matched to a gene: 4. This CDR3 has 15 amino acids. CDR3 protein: CASSSGQGNYNEQFF. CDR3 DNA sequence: TGCGCCAGCAGCTCGGGACAGGGTAACTACAATGAGCAGTTCTTC. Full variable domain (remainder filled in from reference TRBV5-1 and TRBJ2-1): KAGVTQTPRYLIKTRGQQVTLSCSPISGHRSVSWYQQTPGQGLQFLFEYFSETQRNKGNFPGRFSGRQFSNSRSEMNVSTLELGDSALYLCASSSGQGNYNEQFFGPGTRLTVL.

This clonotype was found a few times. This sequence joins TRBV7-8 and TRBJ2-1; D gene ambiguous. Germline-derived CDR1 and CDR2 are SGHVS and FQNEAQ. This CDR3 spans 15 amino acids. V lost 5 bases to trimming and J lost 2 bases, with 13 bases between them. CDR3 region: CASSLPRTAYNEQFF. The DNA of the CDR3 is TGTGCCAGCAGCCTCCCTCGGACGGCCTACAATGAGCAGTTCTTC.

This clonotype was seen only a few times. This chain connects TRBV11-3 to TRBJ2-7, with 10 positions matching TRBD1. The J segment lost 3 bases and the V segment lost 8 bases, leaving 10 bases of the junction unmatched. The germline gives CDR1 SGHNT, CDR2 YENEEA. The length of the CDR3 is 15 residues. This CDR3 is CASSATRDRGYEQYF. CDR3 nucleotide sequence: TGTGCCAGCTCTGCTACCAGGGACAGGGGCTACGAGCAGTACTTC.

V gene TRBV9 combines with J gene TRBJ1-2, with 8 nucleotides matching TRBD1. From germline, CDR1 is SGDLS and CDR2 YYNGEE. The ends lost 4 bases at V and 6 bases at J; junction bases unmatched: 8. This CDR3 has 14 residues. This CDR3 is CASSTRRTGHGYTF. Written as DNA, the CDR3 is TGTGCCAGCAGCACCCGAAGGACAGGGCATGGCTACACCTTC.